The source of this T cell receptor beta chain is a study of a mutant IDH1 vaccine in newly diagnosed glioma. The wider study: Prior therapy was radiotherapy, temozolomide, or both; most received both.

The time point here: week 23, last vaccination. Each dose of the vaccine consisted of 300 ug of mutant IDH1 20-mer peptide, with topical imiquimod. This CDR3 contains 11 residues. The germline CDR1 and CDR2 sequences are DFQATT and SNEGSKA (reference sequence). The V and J ends lost 6 bases and 1 base respectively, with 6 bases between them. On this clone itself: Its antigen is currently unknown.

TCRdb's copy holds only in-frame clones and misses some; the assay was immunoSEQ multiplex PCR. The sample yields tens of thousands of clones, 78% seen once. Here the sequenced sample was PBMCs, taken from a glioma patient whose treatment included an IDH1 peptide vaccine. The chain joins TRBV20-1 to TRBJ1-1, with D unresolved. This sequence originates from a woman aged 40-49 years with glioma. Some clones in this sample may be carry-over from other donors' samples. CDR3 amino acids: CSAWQNTEAFF. Written as DNA, the CDR3 is TGCAGTGCCTGGCAGAACACTGAAGCTTTCTTT.